Sequencing of this TCR beta chain was carried out in a study of vaccination and CD4 T cells after COVID-19. Study context: Typically, post-vaccine samples were obtained a median approximately 74 days after dose two, within a range of 14 to 241.

The CDR3 sequence is 14 residues long. V was pared by 3 bases and J by 9 bases, with 11 bases of the junction left unmatched. Germline values: CDR1 SEHNR, CDR2 FQNEAQ (reference sequence). CD4+ T cells that had been cultured provided DNA sequenced with the Oncomine TCR Beta short-read assay. Cultures of CD4+ T cells served as the source for extracting genomic DNA. TCRdb called the PCR reads again in MiXCR, with one record for every CDR3 protein. Of about 9,600 distinct CDR3 sequences listed, about 28% are singletons. Treatment given: roughly 10-day PBMC culture with coronavirus spike peptide pools or control peptides (ViraFEST assay). The authors isolated CD4+ T cells by negative selection after roughly 10 days of culture. This clonotype was observed a handful of times. Its antigen is not known. Study conclusions and caveats: With convalescent patients, a median around 85% of reactive clones emerged solely after vaccination.

The specimen comprised CD4+ T cells from blood, cultured in vitro, sampled after SARS-CoV-2 vaccination. V usage is TRBV7-9 and J usage is TRBJ2-7; 7 bases are a match to TRBD1. The source is a human donor who had recovered from COVID-19. The DNA for the CDR3 is TGTGCCAGCAGCTTCGAGACAGGGCTGATTGGGCAGTACTTC. Translating it yields CASSFETGLIGQYF. Filled out from reference TRBV7-9 and TRBJ2-7, the complete variable domain reads DTGVSQNPRHKITKRGQNVTFRCDPISEHNRLYWYRQTLGQGPEFLTYFQNEAQLEKSRLLSDRFSAERPKGSFSTLEIQRTEQGDSAMYLCASSFETGLIGQYFGPGTRLTVT.